The clone carrying this T cell receptor (beta chain) was recorded many times. The target antigen is unknown. This entry is derived from a study of T-cell memory formation after mild COVID-19. Study-wide results and caveats: Whereas later expanders leaned CD4+, clones contracting day 15 to 85 showed a balanced CD4/CD8 makeup. CD4+ contracting clones were mainly CM and EM; CD8+ ones, EMRA. Whether second-wave clones peaking at day 37 were SARS-CoV-2 specific went unconfirmed.

5'RACE primed at constant segments yielded TCR alpha and TCR beta cDNA libraries bearing sample barcodes and UMIs. TCRdb fed the 5' RACE reads into MiXCR, producing one record per CDR3 protein. The data hold roughly 240,000 distinct CDR3 sequences, with less than 20% observed a single time. Germline V gene data show CDR1 as SQVTM and CDR2 as ANQGSEA. This CDR3 is built from 12 residues. V lost 7 bases to trimming and J lost 0 bases; unmatched junction nucleotides: 3. The receptor was derived from an adult woman who had mild COVID-19 (a few samples of this study predate the infection). Cell type and time point are not known. Sequenced: PBMCs or a T cell subset sorted from them (not recorded which). The V call is TRBV29-1, the J call TRBJ2-7; 7 nucleotides agree with TRBD1. The CDR3 coding sequence is TGCAGCGCTGGGACAGACTCCTACGAGCAGTACTTC. It translates to CSAGTDSYEQYF.